This T cell receptor beta chain was profiled in a study of Ad26.COV2.S vaccination and SARS-CoV-2 variants. Treatment of the sample: around 19 received Ad26.COV2.S at low or high dose, single or two shots; about 5 received placebo; per-sample allocation not given. The samples were gathered on day 63 after the first injection of vaccine or placebo. The assay was immunoSEQ multiplex PCR, and TCRdb's table has in-frame clones only and misses some. The table records some 370,000 clones, approximately 83% of them present only once. The CDR3 has 15 amino acids. V lost 1 base to trimming and J lost 5 bases, with 14 bases between them. Germline CDR1 is MGHRA and CDR2 is YSYEKL.

The genes are TRBV4-1 and TRBJ1-1; D unresolved. Sequencing was performed on peripheral blood, taken in a trial of Ad26.COV2.S vaccine versus placebo. The source is a person aged 18-60 years who received the Ad26.COV2.S COVID-19 vaccine or a placebo. As DNA, the CDR3 is TGCGCCAGCAGCCAAGGTACGGATGAACTGACTGAAGCTTTCTTT. Translated, it gives CASSQGTDELTEAFF.